The TCR beta chain under discussion was sequenced for a study of CD8 T cells in ankylosing spondylitis. Of note for this clonotype: Its target is unknown.

TCRdb independently ran MiXCR on the 5' RACE reads; one entry per CDR3 protein. The table records around 39,000 distinct CDR3 sequences, around 10% of them present only once. Study observations and caveats: Past studies reported some motif variants in reactive arthritis synovial fluid and blood. The clones that were linked to disease were reported to be significantly enriched in matched synovial fluid samples from ankylosing spondylitis patients. Ankylosing spondylitis blood seemed to carry a telltale TCR beta motif made of under ten highly homologous variants.

The germline V and J ends were trimmed by 3 bases and 9 bases, with 9 bases remaining between them. This CDR3 contains 12 residues. Germline-derived CDR1 and CDR2 are LNHDA and SQIVND (reference sequence). The chain carries TRBV19 and TRBJ2-1; D tentatively fits TRBD1 or TRBD2 (5 bases each). Sequenced material: synovial fluid, either unsorted or a sorted T cell fraction (not recorded which). This clonotype originated in a male donor with ankylosing spondylitis. CDR3 DNA: TGTGCCAGTAGTATGTGGGGGTCTGAGCAGTTCTTC. Encoded protein: CASSMWGSEQFF.